The entry below describes one T cell receptor (beta chain). Original analysis: How many nucleated cells were present was estimated from reference gene primer amplification. Sequencing was performed with immunoSEQ multiplex PCR; in TCRdb, only in-frame clones are kept and a portion is missing. V and J calls and clone size are those listed in that table; D and trimming were worked out from the DNA. This sample yields 250,000 to 300,000 clones, of which 89% are seen a single time; roughly 2.3% belongs to the top ten. The source of the sample is a study of blood T cell repertoires in COVID-19. Study-level information: Italy, Spain and the United States were the sources of the convalescent and acute COVID-19 samples. PBMCs, B-cell-depleted T cells, or T cells provided the cDNA or gDNA that made up the material.

Germline V gene sequence: CDR1 SGHDN, CDR2 FVKESK. After removal of 4 bases from V and 12 bases from J, the junction contained 12 bases not matched to a gene. The CDR3 totals 13 residues. Material: peripheral blood. The chain carries TRBV14 and TRBJ2-7; 7 bases are shared with TRBD2. The sequence derives from a man aged 50 or older with acute or convalescent COVID-19. CDR3 sequence: CASSRTPSGGWYF. The CDR3 bases are TGTGCCAGCAGCCGCACACCCTCGGGGGGTTGGTACTTC.